This TCR beta chain comes out of a study of blood T cell repertoires in COVID-19. Across the whole study: Acute and convalescent COVID-19 specimens originated in the United States, Italy and Spain. T cells, B-cell-depleted T cells, or PBMCs supplied cDNA or gDNA.

This CDR3 has 12 amino acids. Trimming took 10 bases from V and 4 from J, leaving 11 bases between them. The germline gives CDR1 LNHDA, CDR2 SQIVND (reference sequence). In this sample, this clone turned up once. Original handling: Scientists estimated how many nucleated cells there were by amplifying reference gene primers. TCRdb keeps only in-frame clones here, not all; method: immunoSEQ multiplex PCR. That table supplies the V and J calls and clone size; D and trimming were determined from the DNA. The repertoire holds 55,000 to 75,000 clones, with about 86% as singletons. The chain has TRBV19 and TRBJ1-5; a weak D match, TRBD1 (6 bases). Sequenced sample: peripheral blood. The receptor was derived from a man aged 45-65 years with acute or convalescent COVID-19. The CDR3, as DNA: TGTGCCACAGGGGTGGGGAATCAGCCCCAGCATTTT. It encodes CATGVGNQPQHF.